This T cell receptor (beta chain) was found in a study of patients and donors after allogeneic stem cell transplantation. Trimming removed 5 bases from V and 4 bases from J, with 14 bases in between. Germline loops: CDR1 SEHNR, CDR2 FQNEAQ (reference sequence). The CDR3 spans 14 residues. From the RT-PCR reads, TCRdb called clonotypes with MiXCR, one entry per CDR3 protein. This repertoire shows some 960,000 distinct CDR3 sequences, about a sixth found once; its top ten account for around 5.5%. The chain couples TRBV7-9 to TRBJ1-1; no clear D. This TCR derives from a human donor who was either an allogeneic HSCT recipient or a stem cell or donor lymphocyte infusion donor (not recorded which). It is not recorded whose cells these are; they may come from a transplant donor. Sequencing was performed on blood, either unsorted or a sorted T cell fraction (not recorded which). CDR3 sequence: CASSRGVGGTEAFF. CDR3 DNA: TGTGCCAGCAGCCGGGGAGTGGGCGGCACTGAAGCTTTCTTT.